Each of the 18 T cell receptor beta chains below was sequenced from the same sample in a study of breast tumors, draining lymph nodes, adjacent tissues. Breast cancer patients provided tissue from their axillary draining lymph nodes. TCRdb itself ran the multiplex PCR reads through MiXCR, one entry per CDR3 protein. The top ten hold around 5.9% of the sample, which has roughly 100,000 distinct CDR3 sequences, less than 40% seen once. Material: axillary lymph node tissue. These receptors all come from a female donor with breast cancer. Some clones in this sample may be carry-over from other donors' samples.

This clonotype appeared many times. This chain joins TRBV19 and TRBJ1-5; 7 bases are a match to TRBD1. The V gene's germline CDR1 is LNHDA and CDR2 SQIVND (reference sequence). J gave up 2 bases and V 4 bases, and 14 bases lay outside the gene matches. This CDR3 comprises 18 residues. The CDR3 loop reads CASSRDSAFIAGNQPQHF. CDR3 sequence (DNA): TGTGCCAGTAGTAGGGACAGCGCTTTTATCGCCGGCAATCAGCCCCAGCATTTT.

This clonotype was recorded at least ten times. The chain combines TRBV18 with TRBJ2-5; D might be TRBD1 (5 bases). The CDR3 totals 15 residues. Trimming took 6 bases from V and 5 from J, leaving 19 bases between them. Germline CDR1 KGHSH, CDR2 LQKENI. The CDR3 nucleotides are TGTGCCAGCTCCCCTCAGGACACGGGCGCTGAGACCCAGTACTTC. Translated: CASSPQDTGAETQYF.

This clonotype occurred many times. The genes are TRBV19 and TRBJ2-1; 7 bases match TRBD2. Trimming at V came to 5 bases and at J to 9 bases, leaving 7 bases not matched to a gene. The CDR3 is 13 residues long. Germline V CDR1 and CDR2: LNHDA, SQIVND (reference sequence). This CDR3 is CASSYRREGEQFF. DNA for the CDR3: TGTGCCAGTAGTTACCGCAGGGAGGGTGAGCAGTTCTTC. The full variable domain, rest sourced from reference TRBV19 and TRBJ2-1, is DGGITQSPKYLFRKEGQNVTLSCEQNLNHDAMYWYRQDPGQGLRLIYYSQIVNDFQKGDIAEGYSVSREKKESFPLTVTSAQKNPTAFYLCASSYRREGEQFFGPGTRLTVL.

This clonotype is medium-sized by share. The rearrangement joins TRBV6-5 to TRBJ1-6, with 9 bases lining up with TRBD1. With 4 bases clipped from V and 4 bases from J, the junction kept 5 bases outside the gene matches. CDR1 is MNHEY, CDR2 SVGAGI, per germline. The CDR3 has 16 residues. CDR3 amino acids: CASSSTGGRYNSPLHF. The CDR3 nucleotides read TGTGCCAGCAGTTCAACAGGGGGCAGGTATAATTCACCCCTCCACTTT.

This clonotype occurred once. As the CDR3 is not closed by the conserved phenylalanine or tryptophan, this likely results from a read error. This chain connects TRBV5-1 to TRBJ2-1; TRBD1 might be the D (6 bases). Germline values: CDR1 SGHRS, CDR2 YFSETQ. This CDR3 region has 15 residues. Trimming removed 4 bases from V and 2 bases from J, with 13 bases in between. CDR3 sequence: CASSNGTQTYNEQFL. CDR3 DNA sequence: TGCGCCAGCAGCAACGGGACACAGACCTACAATGAGCAGTTCCTC.

This clonotype has more than one count but fewer than ten. The genes are TRBV28 and TRBJ2-1; D is unclear. Trimming pared 7 bases from V and 1 base from J, leaving 11 bases between. Germline V gives CDR1 MDHEN, CDR2 SYDVKM. The CDR3 consists of 14 residues. CDR3 sequence reads: CASIKQGSYNEQFF. The CDR3 DNA sequence: TGTGCCAGCATCAAACAAGGGTCCTACAATGAGCAGTTCTTC. Variable domain in full (rest from reference TRBV28 and TRBJ2-1): DVKVTQSSRYLVKRTGEKVFLECVQDMDHENMFWYRQDPGLGLRLIYFSYDVKMKEKGDIPEGYSVSREKKERFSLILESASTNQTSMYLCASIKQGSYNEQFFGPGTRLTVL.

This clonotype was observed at least ten times. Being one base from a much bigger clone, this may be a read error. The chain recombines TRBV14 with TRBJ2-5; 8 bases map to TRBD1. The CDR3 extends over 14 amino acids. The V gene's germline CDR1 is SGHDN and CDR2 FVKESK. The CDR3 protein is CASSIWTGSETQSF. The CDR3 DNA is TGTGCCAGCAGCATATGGACAGGGTCCGAGACCCAGTCCTTC.

In its sample, this clonotype was seen many times. The chain couples TRBV11-3 to TRBJ2-3; 13 bases match TRBD2. V lost 0 bases to trimming and J lost 7 bases; unmatched junction nucleotides: 7. The CDR3 spans 17 residues. Germline V gene sequence: CDR1 SGHNT, CDR2 YENEEA. The CDR3 loop reads CASSLDRTSGSGNTQYF. The CDR3 DNA sequence: TGTGCCAGCAGCTTAGACAGGACTAGCGGGAGTGGGAATACGCAGTATTTT.

This clonotype was detected ten times or more. The chain combines TRBV20-1 with TRBJ1-5; D not certain. This CDR3 has 14 amino acids. V was shortened by 3 bases and J by 2 bases, with 11 bases between the two germline ends. CDR1 and CDR2 (germline): DFQATT, SNEGSKA (reference sequence). The CDR3 loop reads CSASERTGNQPQHF. DNA of the CDR3: TGCAGTGCTAGCGAAAGGACTGGCAATCAGCCCCAGCATTTT.

A remark on this clonotype: Since no conserved phenylalanine or tryptophan closes the CDR3, a read error is the likely cause. The chain carries TRBV7-8 and TRBJ2-7; 10 bases fit TRBD2. The CDR3 totals 14 residues. V lost 5 bases and J lost 6; bases outside the gene matches: 7. From germline, CDR1 is SGHVS and CDR2 FQNEAQ. The CDR3 nucleotides are TGTGCCAGCAGCAGCAGCGGGGGGGCGGCCGAGCAGTACCAC. Amino acid sequence: CASSSSGGAAEQYH.

This clonotype was observed a handful of times. V gene TRBV29-1 combines with J gene TRBJ1-1; D ambiguous. Trimming shortened V by 6 bases and J by 4 bases, and 9 bases separated the two germline ends. Germline values: CDR1 SQVTM, CDR2 ANQGSEA. This CDR3 comprises 11 residues. CDR3: CSVRLITEAFF. DNA for the CDR3: TGCAGCGTCAGACTGATCACTGAAGCTTTCTTT.

For the CDR3, the DNA is TGTGCCAGCAGCCCAGTAGCGGGATCCGAGCAGTACTTC. Protein product: CASSPVAGSEQYF. This chain uses TRBV7-2 with TRBJ2-7; 8 bases are shared with TRBD2. V shed 5 bases and J 6 bases; nucleotides not matched to a gene: 6. The CDR3 runs 13 residues. Germline V gene sequence: CDR1 SGHTA, CDR2 FQGNSA.

This clonotype was observed many times. This chain joins TRBV4-1 and TRBJ2-7, with D possibly TRBD2 on 5 matching bases. The length of the CDR3 is 13 residues. Germline V gene sequence: CDR1 MGHRA, CDR2 YSYEKL. V was shortened by 4 bases and J by 3 bases, with 10 bases between the two germline ends. The CDR3 reads CASSLDGLYEQYF. The CDR3 DNA reads TGCGCCAGCAGCCTCGACGGACTCTACGAGCAGTACTTC.

The chain uses TRBV4-2 and TRBJ2-7, with 9 bases fitting TRBD2. Germline V gene lookup returns CDR1 LGHNA and CDR2 YNFKEQ. The V and J ends lost 4 bases and 0 bases, in that order; junction bases with no gene match: 4. The CDR3 extends over 15 amino acids. The CDR3 sequence: CASSPPAGGSYEQYF. The DNA of the CDR3 is TGTGCCAGCAGCCCACCAGCGGGGGGCTCCTACGAGCAGTACTTC.

This clonotype was seen ten or more times. The V call is TRBV4-2, the J call TRBJ2-7, with 9 bases identical to TRBD2. Germline-derived CDR1 and CDR2 are LGHNA and YNFKEQ. This CDR3 is 15 amino acids long. Germline trimming cut 4 bases from V and 2 bases from J; bases unmatched to any gene: 6. DNA for the CDR3: TGTGCCAGCAGCCCTCTCAGCGGGGGGACCTACGAGCAGTACTTC. As protein: CASSPLSGGTYEQYF.

This clonotype showed up just once. The chain employs TRBV19 and TRBJ2-3; D could derive from TRBD1 or TRBD2 (5 bases each). Germline V lookup: CDR1 LNHDA, CDR2 SQIVND (reference sequence). This CDR3 is 15 amino acids long. Trimming stripped 2 bases from V and 11 bases from J, with 20 bases between. The CDR3 here is CASSIQGRSYNEQYF. The CDR3 bases are TGTGCCAGTAGTATACAGGGACGGTCCTACAATGAGCAGTATTTT. Filled out from reference TRBV19 and TRBJ2-3, the complete variable domain reads DGGITQSPKYLFRKEGQNVTLSCEQNLNHDAMYWYRQDPGQGLRLIYYSQIVNDFQKGDIAEGYSVSREKKESFPLTVTSAQKNPTAFYLCASSIQGRSYNEQYFGPGTRLTVL.

This clonotype was counted ten times or more. The J gene is TRBJ2-1, the V gene TRBV12-3 or TRBV12-4, with a weak D call TRBD1 (6 bases). This CDR3 is built from 11 residues. Trimming cost V 5 bases and J 15 bases, with 14 bases left between them. The CDR3 protein is CASSPGHPMFF. The CDR3 DNA reads TGTGCCAGCAGTCCGGGACATCCAATGTTCTTC.

The chain combines TRBV19 with TRBJ2-5, with 10 bases fitting TRBD2. From germline, CDR1 is LNHDA and CDR2 SQIVND (reference sequence). V lost 5 bases to trimming and J lost 1 base; unmatched junction nucleotides: 1. The CDR3 sequence is 14 residues long. In DNA form, the CDR3 reads TGTGCCAGTAGTCGGACTAGCGGCCAAGAGACCCAGTACTTC. Translated, it gives CASSRTSGQETQYF.